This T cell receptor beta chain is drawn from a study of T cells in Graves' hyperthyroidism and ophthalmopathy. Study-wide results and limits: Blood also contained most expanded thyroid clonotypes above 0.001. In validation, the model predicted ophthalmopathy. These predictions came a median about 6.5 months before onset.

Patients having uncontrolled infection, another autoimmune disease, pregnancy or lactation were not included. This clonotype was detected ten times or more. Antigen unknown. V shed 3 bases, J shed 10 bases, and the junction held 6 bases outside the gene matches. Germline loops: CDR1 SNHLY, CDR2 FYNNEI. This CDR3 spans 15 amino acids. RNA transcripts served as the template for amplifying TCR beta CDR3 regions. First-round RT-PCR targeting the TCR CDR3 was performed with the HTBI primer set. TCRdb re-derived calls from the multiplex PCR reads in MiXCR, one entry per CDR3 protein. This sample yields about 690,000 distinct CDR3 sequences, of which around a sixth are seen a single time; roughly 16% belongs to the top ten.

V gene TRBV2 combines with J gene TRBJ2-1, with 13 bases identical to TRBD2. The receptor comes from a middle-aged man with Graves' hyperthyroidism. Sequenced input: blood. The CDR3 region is CASSESGLAGPEQFF. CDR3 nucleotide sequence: TGTGCCAGCAGTGAGTCGGGACTAGCGGGACCAGAGCAGTTCTTC.